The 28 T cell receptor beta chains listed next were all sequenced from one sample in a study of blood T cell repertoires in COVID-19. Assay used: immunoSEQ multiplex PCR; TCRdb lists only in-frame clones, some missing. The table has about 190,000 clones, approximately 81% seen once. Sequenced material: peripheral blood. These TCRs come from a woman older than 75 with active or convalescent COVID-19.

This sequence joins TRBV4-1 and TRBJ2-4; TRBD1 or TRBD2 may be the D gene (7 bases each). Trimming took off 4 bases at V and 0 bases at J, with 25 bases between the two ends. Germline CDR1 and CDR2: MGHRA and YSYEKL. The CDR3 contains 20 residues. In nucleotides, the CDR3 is TGCGCCAGCAGCCGAGACAGGGTTCAGATTAGCGGGCCAGCCAAAAACATTCAGTACTTC. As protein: CASSRDRVQISGPAKNIQYF.

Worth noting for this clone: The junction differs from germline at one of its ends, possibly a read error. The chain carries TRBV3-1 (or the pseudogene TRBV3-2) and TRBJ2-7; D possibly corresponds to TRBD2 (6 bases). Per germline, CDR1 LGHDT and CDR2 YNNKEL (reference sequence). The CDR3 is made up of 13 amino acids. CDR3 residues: CASSQVTGAGEYF. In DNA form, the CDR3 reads TGTGCCAGCAGTCAAGTGACGGGAGCCGGGGAGTACTTC.

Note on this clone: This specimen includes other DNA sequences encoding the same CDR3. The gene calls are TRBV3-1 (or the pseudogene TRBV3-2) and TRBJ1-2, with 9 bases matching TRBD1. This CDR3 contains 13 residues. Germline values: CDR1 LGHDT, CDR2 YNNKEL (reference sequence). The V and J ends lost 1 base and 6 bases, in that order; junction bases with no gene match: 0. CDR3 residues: CASSQGQGDGYTF. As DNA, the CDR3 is TGTGCCAGCAGCCAAGGACAGGGGGATGGCTACACCTTC.

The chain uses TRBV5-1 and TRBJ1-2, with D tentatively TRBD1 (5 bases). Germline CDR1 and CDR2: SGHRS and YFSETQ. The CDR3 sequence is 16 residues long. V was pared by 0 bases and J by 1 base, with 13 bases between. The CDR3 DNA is TGCGCCAGCAGCTTGGTCGTCGGGGGAATTAACTATGGCTACACCTTC. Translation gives CASSLVVGGINYGYTF. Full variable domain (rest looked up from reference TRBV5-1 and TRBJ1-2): KAGVTQTPRYLIKTRGQQVTLSCSPISGHRSVSWYQQTPGQGLQFLFEYFSETQRNKGNFPGRFSGRQFSNSRSEMNVSTLELGDSALYLCASSLVVGGINYGYTFGSGTRLTVV.

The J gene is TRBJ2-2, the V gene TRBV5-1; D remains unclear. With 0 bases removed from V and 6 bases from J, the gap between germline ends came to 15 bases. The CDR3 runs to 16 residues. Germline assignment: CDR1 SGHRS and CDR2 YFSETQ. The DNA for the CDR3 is TGCGCCAGCAGCTTGGTCTCGCGGCCAAGGTCCGGGGAGCTGTTTTTT. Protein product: CASSLVSRPRSGELFF.

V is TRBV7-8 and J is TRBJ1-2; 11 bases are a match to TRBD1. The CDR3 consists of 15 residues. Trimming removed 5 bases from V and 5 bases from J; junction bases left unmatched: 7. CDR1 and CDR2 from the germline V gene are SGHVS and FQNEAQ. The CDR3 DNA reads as TGTGCCAGCAGCCCCGGGACAGGGGGGTATTATGGCTACACCTTC. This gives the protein CASSPGTGGYYGYTF.

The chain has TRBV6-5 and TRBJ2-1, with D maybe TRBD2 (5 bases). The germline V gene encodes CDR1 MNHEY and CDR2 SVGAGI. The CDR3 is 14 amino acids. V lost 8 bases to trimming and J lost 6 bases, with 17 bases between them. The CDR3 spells CASQRTSPSNEQFF. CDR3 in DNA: TGTGCCAGCCAACGAACTAGTCCCTCCAATGAGCAGTTCTTC.

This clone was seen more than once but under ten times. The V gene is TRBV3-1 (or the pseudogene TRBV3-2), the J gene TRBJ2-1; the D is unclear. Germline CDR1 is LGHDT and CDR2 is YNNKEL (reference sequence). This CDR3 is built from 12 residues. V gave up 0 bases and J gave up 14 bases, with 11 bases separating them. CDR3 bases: TGTGCCAGCAGCCAAGATAAGAGCTTCGAGTTCTTC. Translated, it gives CASSQDKSFEFF.

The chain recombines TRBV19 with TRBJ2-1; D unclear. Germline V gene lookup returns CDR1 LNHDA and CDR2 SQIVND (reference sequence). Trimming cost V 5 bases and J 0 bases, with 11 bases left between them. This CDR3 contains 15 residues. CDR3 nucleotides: TGTGCCAGTAGTTCCCCACTGAGCTCCTACAATGAGCAGTTCTTC. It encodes CASSSPLSSYNEQFF. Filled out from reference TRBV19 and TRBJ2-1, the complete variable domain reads DGGITQSPKYLFRKEGQNVTLSCEQNLNHDAMYWYRQDPGQGLRLIYYSQIVNDFQKGDIAEGYSVSREKKESFPLTVTSAQKNPTAFYLCASSSPLSSYNEQFFGPGTRLTVL.

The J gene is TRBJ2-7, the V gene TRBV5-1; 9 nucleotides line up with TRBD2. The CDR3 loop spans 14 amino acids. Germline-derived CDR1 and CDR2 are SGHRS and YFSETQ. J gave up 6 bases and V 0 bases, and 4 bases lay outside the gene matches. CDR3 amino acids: CASSLGASGIEQYF. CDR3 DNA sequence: TGCGCCAGCAGCTTGGGGGCTAGCGGGATCGAGCAGTACTTC. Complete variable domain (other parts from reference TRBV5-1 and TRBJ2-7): KAGVTQTPRYLIKTRGQQVTLSCSPISGHRSVSWYQQTPGQGLQFLFEYFSETQRNKGNFPGRFSGRQFSNSRSEMNVSTLELGDSALYLCASSLGASGIEQYFGPGTRLTVT.

In DNA form, the CDR3 reads TGCGCCAGCAGCTTGGCAGCGGTCGGTACGGCCTACGAGCAGTACTTC. Translating gives CASSLAAVGTAYEQYF. This chain connects TRBV5-1 to TRBJ2-7, with D maybe TRBD2 (5 bases). Trimming removed 0 bases at V and 2 bases at J, with 15 bases between. The CDR3 covers 16 residues. Germline CDR1 is SGHRS and CDR2 is YFSETQ.

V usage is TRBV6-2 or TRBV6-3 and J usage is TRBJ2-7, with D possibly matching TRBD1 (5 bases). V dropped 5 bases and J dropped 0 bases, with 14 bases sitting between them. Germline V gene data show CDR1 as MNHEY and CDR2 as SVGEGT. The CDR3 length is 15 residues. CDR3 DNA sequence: TGTGCCAGCAGTCTAGACAGTATGAGCTCCTACGAGCAGTACTTC. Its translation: CASSLDSMSSYEQYF.

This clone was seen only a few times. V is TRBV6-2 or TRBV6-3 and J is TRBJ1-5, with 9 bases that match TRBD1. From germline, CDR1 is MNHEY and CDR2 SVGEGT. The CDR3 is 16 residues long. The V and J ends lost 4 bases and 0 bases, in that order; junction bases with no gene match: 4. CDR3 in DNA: TGTGCCAGCAGTTCCAGGACAGGGGTTAGCAATCAGCCCCAGCATTTT. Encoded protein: CASSSRTGVSNQPQHF.

The CDR3 sequence is CASSSPRTGWYGYTF. DNA for the CDR3: TGTGCCAGCAGTTCACCTCGGACAGGGTGGTATGGCTACACCTTC. This chain uses TRBV5-4 with TRBJ1-2, with TRBD1 matching over 8 bases. In germline, CDR1 is SGHNT, CDR2 YYREEE (reference sequence). The CDR3 runs to 15 residues. V shed 5 bases and J 5 bases; nucleotides not matched to a gene: 11.

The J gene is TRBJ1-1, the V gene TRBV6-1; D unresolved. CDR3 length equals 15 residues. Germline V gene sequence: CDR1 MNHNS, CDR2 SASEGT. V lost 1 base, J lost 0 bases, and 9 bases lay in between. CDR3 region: CASSEGYRVNTEAFF. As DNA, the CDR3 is TGTGCCAGCAGTGAAGGGTACAGAGTGAACACTGAAGCTTTCTTT.

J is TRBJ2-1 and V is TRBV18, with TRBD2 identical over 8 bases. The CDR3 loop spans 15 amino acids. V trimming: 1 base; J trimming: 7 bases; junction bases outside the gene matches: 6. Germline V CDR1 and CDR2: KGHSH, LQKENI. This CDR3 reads CASSPHSGGQNEQFF. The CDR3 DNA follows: TGTGCCAGCTCACCACACAGCGGGGGACAAAATGAGCAGTTCTTC.

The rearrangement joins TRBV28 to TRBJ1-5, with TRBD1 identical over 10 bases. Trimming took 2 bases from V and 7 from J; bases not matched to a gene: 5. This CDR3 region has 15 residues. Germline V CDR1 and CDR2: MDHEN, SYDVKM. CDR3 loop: CASSLGTGERQPQHF. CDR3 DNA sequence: TGTGCCAGCAGTTTAGGGACAGGGGAACGGCAGCCCCAGCATTTT.

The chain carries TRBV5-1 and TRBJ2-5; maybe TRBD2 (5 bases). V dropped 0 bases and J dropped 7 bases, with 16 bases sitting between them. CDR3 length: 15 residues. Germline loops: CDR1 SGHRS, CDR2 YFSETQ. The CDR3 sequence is CASSLGLGSLGTQYF. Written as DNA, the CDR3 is TGCGCCAGCAGCTTGGGGCTGGGGAGTTTGGGGACCCAGTACTTC. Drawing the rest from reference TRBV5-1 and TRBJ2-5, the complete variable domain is KAGVTQTPRYLIKTRGQQVTLSCSPISGHRSVSWYQQTPGQGLQFLFEYFSETQRNKGNFPGRFSGRQFSNSRSEMNVSTLELGDSALYLCASSLGLGSLGTQYFGPGTRLLVL.

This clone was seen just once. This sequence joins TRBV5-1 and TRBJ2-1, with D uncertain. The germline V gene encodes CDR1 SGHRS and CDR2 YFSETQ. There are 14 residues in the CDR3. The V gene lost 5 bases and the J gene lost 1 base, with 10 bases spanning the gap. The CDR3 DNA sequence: TGCGCCAGCAGTCCAGACGGGTCCTACAATGAGCAGTTCTTC. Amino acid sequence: CASSPDGSYNEQFF.

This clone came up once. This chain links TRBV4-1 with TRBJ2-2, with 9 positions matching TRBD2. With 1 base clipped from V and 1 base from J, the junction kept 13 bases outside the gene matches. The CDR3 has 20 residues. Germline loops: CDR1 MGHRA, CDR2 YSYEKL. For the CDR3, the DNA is TGCGCCAGCAGCCAAGTCTGGGCTAGCGGGATTGGTGGGAACACCGGGGAGCTGTTTTTT. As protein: CASSQVWASGIGGNTGELFF.

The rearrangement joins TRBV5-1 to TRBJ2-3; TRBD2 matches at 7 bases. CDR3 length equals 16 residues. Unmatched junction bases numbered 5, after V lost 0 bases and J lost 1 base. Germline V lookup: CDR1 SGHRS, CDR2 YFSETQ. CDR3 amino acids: CASSLGGGSGTDTQYF. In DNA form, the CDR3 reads TGCGCCAGCAGCTTGGGAGGCGGGAGTGGCACAGATACGCAGTATTTT.

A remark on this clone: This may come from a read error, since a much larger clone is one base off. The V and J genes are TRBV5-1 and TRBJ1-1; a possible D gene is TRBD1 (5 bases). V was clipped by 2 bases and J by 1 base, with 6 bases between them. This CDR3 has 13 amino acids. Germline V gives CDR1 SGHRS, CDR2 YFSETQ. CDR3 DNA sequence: TGCGCCAGCAGCTTTGACAGGAACACTGAAGCTTTCTTT. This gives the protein CASSFDRNTEAFF. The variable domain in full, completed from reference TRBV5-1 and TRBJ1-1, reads KAGVTQTPRYLIKTRGQQVTLSCSPISGHRSVSWYQQTPGQGLQFLFEYFSETQRNKGNFPGRFSGRQFSNSRSEMNVSTLELGDSALYLCASSFDRNTEAFFGQGTRLTVV.

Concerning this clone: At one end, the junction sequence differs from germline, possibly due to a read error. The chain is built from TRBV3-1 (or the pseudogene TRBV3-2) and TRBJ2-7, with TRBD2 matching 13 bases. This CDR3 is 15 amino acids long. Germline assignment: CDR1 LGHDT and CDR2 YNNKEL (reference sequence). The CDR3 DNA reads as TGTGCCAGCACCCAACTAGCGGGAGGGCCCCACGAGCAGTACTTC. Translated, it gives CASTQLAGGPHEQYF.

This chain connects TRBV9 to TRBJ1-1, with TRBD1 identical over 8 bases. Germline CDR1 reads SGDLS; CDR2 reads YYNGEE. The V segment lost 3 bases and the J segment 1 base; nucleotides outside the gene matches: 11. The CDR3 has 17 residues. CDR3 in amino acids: CASSANRGKPSNTEAFF. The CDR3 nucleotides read TGTGCCAGCAGCGCTAACAGGGGGAAACCATCGAACACTGAAGCTTTCTTT.

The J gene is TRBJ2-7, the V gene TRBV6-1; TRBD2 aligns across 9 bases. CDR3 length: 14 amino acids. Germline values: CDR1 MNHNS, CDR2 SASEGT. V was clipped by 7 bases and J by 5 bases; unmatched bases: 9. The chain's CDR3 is CASTSLAGVNEQYF. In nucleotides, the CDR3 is TGTGCCAGCACCTCCTTAGCGGGAGTAAACGAGCAGTACTTC.

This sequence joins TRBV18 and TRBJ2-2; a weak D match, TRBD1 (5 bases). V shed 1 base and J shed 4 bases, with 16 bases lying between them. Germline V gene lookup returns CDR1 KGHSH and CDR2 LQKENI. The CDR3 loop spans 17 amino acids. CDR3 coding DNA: TGTGCCAGCTCACCACAGGAATGGATCAGGGCCACCGGGGAGCTGTTTTTT. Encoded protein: CASSPQEWIRATGELFF.

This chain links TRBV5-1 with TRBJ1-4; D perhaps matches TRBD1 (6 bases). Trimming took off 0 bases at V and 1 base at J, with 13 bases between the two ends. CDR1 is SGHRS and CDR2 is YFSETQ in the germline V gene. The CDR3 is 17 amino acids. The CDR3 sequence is CASSLAGGQGTNEKLFF. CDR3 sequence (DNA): TGCGCCAGCAGCTTGGCCGGGGGGCAGGGAACTAATGAAAAACTGTTTTTT.

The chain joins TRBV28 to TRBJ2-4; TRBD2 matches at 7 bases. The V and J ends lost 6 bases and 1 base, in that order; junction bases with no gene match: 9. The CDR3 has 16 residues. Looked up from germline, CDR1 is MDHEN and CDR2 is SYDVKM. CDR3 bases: TGTGCCAGCAGAGACAGCGGGATGAGGGCCAAAAACATTCAGTACTTC. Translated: CASRDSGMRAKNIQYF.